Presented here are 17 T cell receptor beta chains from one specimen sequenced in a study of T cell repertoires in cytomegalovirus infection. TCRdb reprocessed the reads with MiXCR, giving one entry per CDR3 protein. This sample has some 390,000 distinct CDR3 sequences, with approximately 18% found just once. Sequencing input: PBMCs. The receptors originated from a human donor in good health (CMV status not recorded). Some clones in this sample may be carry-over from other donors' samples.

This chain uses TRBV12-3 or TRBV12-4 with TRBJ1-1; 7 bases fit TRBD1. This CDR3 has 14 residues. With V trimmed by 8 bases and J by 1 base, 7 bases remained unmatched. This chain's CDR3 is CASWPGTENTEAFF. In DNA form, the CDR3 reads TGTGCCAGCTGGCCCGGGACAGAGAACACTGAAGCTTTCTTT.

In this sample, this clonotype turned up many times. The V gene is TRBV11-2, the J gene TRBJ2-3, with TRBD2 identical over 13 bases. V shed 3 bases, J shed 5 bases, and the junction held 11 bases outside the gene matches. Per germline, CDR1 SGHAT and CDR2 FQNNGV. The CDR3 runs 18 residues. In DNA form, the CDR3 reads TGTGCCAGCAGCTTGGCGACAGGACTAGCGGGAGTTCTAGATACGCAGTATTTT. It yields the protein CASSLATGLAGVLDTQYF.

The V and J genes are TRBV20-1 and TRBJ2-3; a possible D gene is TRBD1 (6 bases). V shed 1 base and J shed 4 bases, with 12 bases lying between them. The CDR3 length is 14 residues. Germline CDR1 and CDR2: DFQATT and SNEGSKA (reference sequence). CDR3 DNA: TGCAGTGCTAGAGGAGTCCCAGGGGCAGATACGCAGTATTTT. Its translation: CSARGVPGADTQYF.

This clonotype was counted many times. This chain joins TRBV7-8 and TRBJ2-3, with D uncertain. Germline lookup yields CDR1 SGHVS and CDR2 FQNEAQ. V was trimmed by 3 bases and J by 7 bases, leaving 11 bases between them. CDR3 length equals 13 residues. The CDR3 is CASSFPSSNTQYF. In DNA form, the CDR3 reads TGTGCCAGCAGCTTCCCAAGCAGTAATACGCAGTATTTT.

This clonotype was found many times. The chain joins TRBV6-6 to TRBJ1-2; D unclear. The CDR3 covers 16 residues. V was pared by 0 bases and J by 4 bases, with 15 bases between. Germline V gene data show CDR1 as MNHNY and CDR2 as SVGAGI (reference sequence). DNA for the CDR3: TGTGCCAGCAGTTACTCAGGCGGTGGTTCGATCTATGGCTACACCTTC. This codes for CASSYSGGGSIYGYTF.

This clonotype has ten or more counts. The gene calls are TRBV12-3 or TRBV12-4 and TRBJ1-1; D perhaps matches TRBD1 (5 bases). CDR3 length: 13 residues. V gave up 5 bases and J gave up 1 base, with 8 bases separating them. The CDR3 DNA is TGTGCCAGCAGTGCAGGGTCGAACACTGAAGCTTTCTTT. It is translated as CASSAGSNTEAFF.

This clonotype was found many times. The V and J genes are TRBV7-9 and TRBJ1-2; D is ambiguous. Trimming took off 0 bases at V and 5 bases at J, with 10 bases between the two ends. The length of the CDR3 is 14 residues. Germline V gives CDR1 SEHNR, CDR2 FQNEAQ (reference sequence). CDR3 sequence: CASSLAGGGYGYTF. The CDR3 coding sequence is TGTGCCAGCAGCTTAGCTGGTGGTGGATATGGCTACACCTTC.

The CDR3 sequence: CASSSWLADNEQFF. The CDR3 region has the DNA TGTGCCAGTAGTTCGTGGCTAGCAGACAATGAGCAGTTCTTC. This rearrangement joins TRBV19 to TRBJ2-1, with D possibly being TRBD2 (5 bases). The germline V gene encodes CDR1 LNHDA and CDR2 SQIVND (reference sequence). This CDR3 is built from 14 residues. Between the trimmed V and J ends, which lost 5 bases and 5 bases, there was a span of 13 bases.

The V call is TRBV6-2 or TRBV6-3, the J call TRBJ2-1, with D possibly being TRBD2 (6 bases). This CDR3 region has 13 residues. Trimming pared 6 bases from V and 6 bases from J, leaving 12 bases between. Per germline, CDR1 MNHEY and CDR2 SVGEGT. CDR3 in amino acids: CASRQGLANEQFF. In DNA form, the CDR3 reads TGTGCCAGCAGGCAGGGACTCGCCAATGAGCAGTTCTTC.

This rearrangement joins TRBV2 to TRBJ2-1; TRBD1 might be the D (6 bases). Germline-derived CDR1 and CDR2 are SNHLY and FYNNEI. The CDR3 has 15 amino acids. V was clipped by 0 bases and J by 4 bases, with 10 bases between them. The CDR3 spells CASSEARGWYNEQFF. The CDR3 coding sequence is TGTGCCAGCAGTGAAGCAAGGGGGTGGTACAATGAGCAGTTCTTC. Full variable domain (missing parts from reference TRBV2 and TRBJ2-1): EPEVTQTPSHQVTQMGQEVILRCVPISNHLYFYWYRQILGQKVEFLVSFYNNEISEKSEIFDDQFSVERPDGSNFTLKIRSTKLEDSAMYFCASSEARGWYNEQFFGPGTRLTVL.

This clonotype was seen ten or more times. The J gene is TRBJ1-1, the V gene TRBV7-2; D may be TRBD1 (5 bases). The CDR3 is 15 amino acids. Germline CDR1 reads SGHTA; CDR2 reads FQGNSA. The V end lost 2 bases, the J end lost 6 bases, and 16 bases lay between the germline ends. CDR3 DNA: TGTGCCAGCAGCTTAAATGCAGGGAGTTTTTCTGAAGCTTTCTTT. It yields the protein CASSLNAGSFSEAFF.

This clonotype turned up a few times. V gene TRBV11-2 combines with J gene TRBJ1-5; no clear D gene. V was shortened by 0 bases and J by 7 bases, with 10 bases between the two germline ends. CDR1 and CDR2 from the germline V gene are SGHAT and FQNNGV. The CDR3 has 14 amino acids. The CDR3 region has the DNA TGTGCCAGCAGCTTAGATCGGAATACGCAGCCCCAGCATTTT. It yields the protein CASSLDRNTQPQHF.

The rearrangement links TRBV5-1 to TRBJ1-1; maybe TRBD1 (6 bases). V lost 3 bases, J lost 4 bases, and 10 bases lay in between. This CDR3 contains 13 residues. Germline assignment: CDR1 SGHRS and CDR2 YFSETQ. The CDR3 loop reads CASSSQGPTEAFF. The CDR3 DNA reads as TGCGCCAGCAGCTCACAGGGCCCCACTGAAGCTTTCTTT.

V usage is TRBV2 and J usage is TRBJ2-3; D remains unclear. The CDR3 consists of 12 residues. Germline loops: CDR1 SNHLY, CDR2 FYNNEI. Trimming removed 4 bases from V and 4 bases from J, with 6 bases in between. CDR3 sequence (DNA): TGTGCCAGCAGTGGGATCGCAGATACGCAGTATTTT. Protein product: CASSGIADTQYF.

This clonotype was seen ten or more times. The V call is TRBV7-2, the J call TRBJ2-7; TRBD2 aligns across 10 bases. Germline assignment: CDR1 SGHTA and CDR2 FQGNSA. The CDR3 is made up of 14 amino acids. V was pared by 10 bases and J by 4 bases, with 10 bases of the junction left unmatched. CDR3 nucleotide sequence: TGTGCCACCGGCAGCGGGGGGGCCTCGTACGAGCAGTACTTC. Residues: CATGSGGASYEQYF.

This clonotype has ten or more counts. The rearrangement joins TRBV7-8 to TRBJ1-2; maybe TRBD1 (6 bases). The V end was cut by 5 bases, the J end by 2 bases, with 12 bases between. The CDR3 is made up of 14 amino acids. The germline gives CDR1 SGHVS, CDR2 FQNEAQ. CDR3 region: CASSHSGQNYGYTF. The DNA for the CDR3 is TGTGCCAGCAGCCATAGCGGACAGAACTATGGCTACACCTTC.

V gene TRBV7-6 combines with J gene TRBJ1-1; D gene unclear. V lost 1 base to trimming and J lost 4 bases, with 13 bases between them. The CDR3 length is 15 residues. Germline CDR1 reads SGHVS; CDR2 reads FNYEAQ. This chain's CDR3 is CASSLVGGMGTEAFF. Written as DNA, the CDR3 is TGTGCCAGCAGCTTAGTAGGAGGGATGGGCACTGAAGCTTTCTTT.